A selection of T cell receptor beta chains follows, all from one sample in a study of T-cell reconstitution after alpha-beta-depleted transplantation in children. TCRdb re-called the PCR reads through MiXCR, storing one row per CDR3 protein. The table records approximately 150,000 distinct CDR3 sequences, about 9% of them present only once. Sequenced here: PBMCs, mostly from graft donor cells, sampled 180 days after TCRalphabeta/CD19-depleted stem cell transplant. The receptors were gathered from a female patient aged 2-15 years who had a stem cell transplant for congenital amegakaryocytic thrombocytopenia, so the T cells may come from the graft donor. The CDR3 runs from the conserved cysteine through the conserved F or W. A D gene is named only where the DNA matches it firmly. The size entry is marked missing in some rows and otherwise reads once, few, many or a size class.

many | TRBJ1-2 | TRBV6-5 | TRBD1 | CASSKTGLGYTF | TGTGCCAGCAGTAAGACAGGGCTTGGCTACACCTTC
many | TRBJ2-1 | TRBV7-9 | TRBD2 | CASSLSGGNEQFF | TGTGCCAGCAGCTTAAGCGGGGGCAATGAGCAGTTCTTC
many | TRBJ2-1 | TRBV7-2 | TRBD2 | CASSRLAGRYNEQFF | TGTGCCAGCAGCCGACTAGCGGGGAGATACAATGAGCAGTTCTTC
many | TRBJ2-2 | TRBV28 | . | CASSPQPGELFF | TGTGCCAGCAGTCCCCAACCCGGGGAGCTGTTTTTT
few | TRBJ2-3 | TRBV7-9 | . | CASSIPSTDTQYF | TGTGCCAGCAGCATACCTAGCACAGATACGCAGTATTTT
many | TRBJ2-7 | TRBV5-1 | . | CASSYRTVAAYEQYF | TGCGCCAGCAGCTATCGGACAGTCGCGGCCTACGAGCAGTACTTC
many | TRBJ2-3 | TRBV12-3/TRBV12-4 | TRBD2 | CASESGRSADTQYF | TGTGCCAGTGAGAGCGGGAGGAGTGCAGATACGCAGTATTTT
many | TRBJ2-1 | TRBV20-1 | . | CSARAGFGFEQFF | TGCAGTGCTAGAGCGGGGTTTGGGTTTGAGCAGTTCTTC
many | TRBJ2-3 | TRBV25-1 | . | CASSEFRGDTDTQYF | TGTGCCAGCAGTGAATTTCGGGGAGATACAGATACGCAGTATTTT
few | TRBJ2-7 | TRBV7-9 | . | CASSPGAFAYEQYF | TGTGCCAGCAGCCCCGGGGCCTTCGCTTACGAGCAGTACTTC
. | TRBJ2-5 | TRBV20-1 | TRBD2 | CSARDPLTSGTRETQYF | TGCAGTGCTAGAGATCCCCTGACTAGCGGGACGCGGGAGACCCAGTACTTC
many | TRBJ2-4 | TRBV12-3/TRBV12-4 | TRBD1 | CASSLQGARDIQYF | TGTGCCAGCAGTTTACAGGGGGCGCGGGACATTCAGTACTTC
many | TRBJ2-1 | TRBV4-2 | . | CASSQLGLDEQFF | TGTGCCAGCAGCCAACTGGGTTTGGATGAGCAGTTCTTC
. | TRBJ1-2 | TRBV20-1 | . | CSVTLPGRNYGYTF | TGCAGTGTTACACTTCCGGGACGTAACTATGGCTACACCTTC
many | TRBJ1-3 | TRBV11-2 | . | CASSSDAGSGNTIYF | TGTGCCAGCAGCTCGGACGCCGGCTCTGGAAACACCATATATTTT
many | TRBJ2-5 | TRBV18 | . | CASSNQETQYF | TGTGCCAGCTCAAACCAAGAGACCCAGTACTTC
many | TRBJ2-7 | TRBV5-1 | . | CASSLVVSYEQYF | TGCGCCAGCAGCTTGGTAGTTAGCTACGAGCAGTACTTC
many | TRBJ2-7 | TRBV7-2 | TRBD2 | CASSSAGTSVPYEQYF | TGTGCCAGCAGCTCCGCCGGGACTAGCGTTCCCTACGAGCAGTACTTC
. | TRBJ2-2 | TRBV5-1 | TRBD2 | CASSSLGSGVNTGELFF | TGCGCCAGCAGCTCCTTGGGTAGCGGGGTGAACACCGGGGAGCTGTTTTTT
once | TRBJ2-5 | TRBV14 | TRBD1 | CASSRQGRETQYF | TGTGCCAGCAGCCGACAGGGGCGAGAGACCCAGTACTTC
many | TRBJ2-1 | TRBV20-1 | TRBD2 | CSAPGGTSRAYEQFF | TGCAGTGCCCCGGGGGGGACTAGTAGAGCCTATGAGCAGTTCTTC
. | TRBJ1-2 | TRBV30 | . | CAWSVRPRGLHYGYTF | TGTGCCTGGAGTGTACGCCCTCGGGGGCTACACTATGGCTACACCTTC
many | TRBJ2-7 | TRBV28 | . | CASSPQGKTSYEQYF | TGTGCCAGCAGTCCCCAGGGAAAAACCTCCTACGAGCAGTACTTC
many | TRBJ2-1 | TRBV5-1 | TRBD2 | CASSLALDGRASNEQFF | TGCGCCAGCAGCTTGGCCTTGGACGGGAGGGCCTCCAATGAGCAGTTCTTC
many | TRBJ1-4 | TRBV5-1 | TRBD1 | CASSSEPGQGLFF | TGCGCCAGCAGCTCGGAACCGGGACAGGGACTGTTTTTT
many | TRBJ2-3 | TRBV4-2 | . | CASSQEADTQYF | TGTGCCAGCAGCCAAGAGGCGGATACGCAGTATTTT
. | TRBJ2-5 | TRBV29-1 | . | CSVWSPPSGTQYF | TGCAGCGTCTGGTCCCCCCCCTCCGGGACCCAGTACTTC
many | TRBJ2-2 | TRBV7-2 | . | CASSLRRAGELFF | TGTGCCAGCAGCCTTAGAAGGGCCGGGGAGCTGTTTTTT
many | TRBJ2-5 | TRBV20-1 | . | CSASGGPLKETQYF | TGCAGTGCTAGTGGGGGCCCCTTAAAAGAGACCCAGTACTTC
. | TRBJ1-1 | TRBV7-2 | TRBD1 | CASSLAGGYTEAFF | TGTGCCAGCAGCTTAGCAGGGGGCTACACTGAAGCTTTCTTT
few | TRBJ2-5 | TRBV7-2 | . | CASSLAHRAEYETQYF | TGTGCCAGCAGCTTAGCCCACAGGGCGGAGTATGAGACCCAGTACTTC
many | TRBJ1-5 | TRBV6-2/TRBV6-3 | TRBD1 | CASSYSTGEVQPQHF | TGTGCCAGCAGTTATTCGACAGGGGAGGTTCAGCCCCAGCATTTT
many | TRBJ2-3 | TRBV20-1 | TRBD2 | CSASPPPGGVLDTQYF | TGCAGTGCTAGCCCCCCTCCGGGGGGGGTCCTGGATACGCAGTATTTT
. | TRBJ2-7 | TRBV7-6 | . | CASSAGQGGSSYEQYF | TGTGCCAGCAGCGCGGGGCAGGGCGGAAGCTCCTACGAGCAGTACTTC
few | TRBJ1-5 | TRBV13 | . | CASSKRPNQPQHF | TGTGCCAGCTCAAAGAGGCCAAATCAGCCCCAGCATTTT
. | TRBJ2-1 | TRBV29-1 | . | CSVEVLSRYNEQFF | TGCAGCGTTGAAGTATTGAGCCGGTACAATGAGCAGTTCTTC
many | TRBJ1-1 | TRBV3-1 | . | CASSQRQVNTEAFF | TGTGCCAGCAGCCAAAGACAGGTGAACACTGAAGCTTTCTTT
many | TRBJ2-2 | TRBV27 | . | CASSLWGVPGELFF | TGTGCCAGCAGTTTGTGGGGAGTCCCCGGGGAGCTGTTTTTT
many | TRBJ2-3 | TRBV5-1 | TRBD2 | CASRGTRLPDTQYF | TGCGCCAGCAGAGGGACTAGGTTGCCAGATACGCAGTATTTT
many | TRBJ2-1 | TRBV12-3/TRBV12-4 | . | CASSRNNEQFF | TGTGCCAGCAGTAGGAACAATGAGCAGTTCTTC
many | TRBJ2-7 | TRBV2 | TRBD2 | CASSRQTSGYEQYF | TGTGCCAGCAGTCGCCAGACTAGCGGTTACGAGCAGTACTTC
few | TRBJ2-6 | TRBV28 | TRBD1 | CASTNHGTVTSGANVLTF | TGTGCCAGCACCAACCATGGGACAGTTACCTCTGGGGCCAACGTCCTGACTTTC
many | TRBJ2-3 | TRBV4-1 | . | CASSQVGRVTDTQYF | TGCGCCAGCAGCCAAGTTGGCAGGGTTACAGATACGCAGTATTTT
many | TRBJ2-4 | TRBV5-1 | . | CASSSLGDIQYF | TGCGCCAGCAGCTCCCTTGGTGACATTCAGTACTTC
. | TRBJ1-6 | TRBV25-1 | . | CASREDRENSPLHF | TGTGCCAGCAGAGAAGACAGAGAGAATTCACCCCTCCACTTT
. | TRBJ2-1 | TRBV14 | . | CASSRGQSSYNEQFF | TGTGCCAGCAGTCGTGGACAGAGCTCCTACAATGAGCAGTTCTTC
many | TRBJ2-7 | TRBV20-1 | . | CSASYSRSYEQYF | TGCAGTGCTAGTTACAGCCGCTCCTACGAGCAGTACTTC
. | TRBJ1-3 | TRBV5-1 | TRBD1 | CASSLGTGDVYGNTIYF | TGCGCCAGCAGCTTGGGGACAGGGGACGTGTATGGAAACACCATATATTTT
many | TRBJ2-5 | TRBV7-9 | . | CASSKTQGREETQYF | TGTGCCAGCAGCAAAACTCAAGGCAGGGAGGAGACCCAGTACTTC
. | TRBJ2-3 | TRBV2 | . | CASSGTGMFTDTQYF | TGTGCCAGCAGTGGAACAGGGATGTTCACAGATACGCAGTATTTT
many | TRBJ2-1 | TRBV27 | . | CASRGLNSYNEQFF | TGTGCCAGCCGGGGACTTAACTCCTACAATGAGCAGTTCTTC
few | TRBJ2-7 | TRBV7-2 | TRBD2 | CASSLGLGEQYF | TGTGCCAGCAGTCTCGGACTAGGCGAGCAGTACTTC
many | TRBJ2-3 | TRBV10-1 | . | CASSLLQGEDTQYF | TGCGCCAGCAGTCTGCTACAGGGTGAAGATACGCAGTATTTT
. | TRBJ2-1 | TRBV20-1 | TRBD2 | CSARDPLLAAASSYNEQFF | TGCAGTGCTAGAGATCCCCTTCTAGCGGCTGCGAGCTCCTACAATGAGCAGTTCTTC
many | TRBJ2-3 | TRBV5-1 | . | CASSLDTASTDTQYF | TGCGCCAGCAGCTTGGATACAGCAAGCACAGATACGCAGTATTTT